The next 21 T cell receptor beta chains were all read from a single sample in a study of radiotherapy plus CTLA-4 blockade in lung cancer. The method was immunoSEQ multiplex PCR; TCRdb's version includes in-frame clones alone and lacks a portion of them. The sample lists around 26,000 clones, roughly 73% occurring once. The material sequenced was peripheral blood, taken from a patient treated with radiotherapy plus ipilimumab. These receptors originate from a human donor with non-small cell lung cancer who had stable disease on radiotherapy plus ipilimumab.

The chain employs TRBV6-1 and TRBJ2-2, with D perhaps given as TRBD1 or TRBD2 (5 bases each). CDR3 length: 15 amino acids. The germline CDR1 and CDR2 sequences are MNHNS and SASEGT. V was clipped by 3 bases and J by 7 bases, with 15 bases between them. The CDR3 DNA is TGTGCCAGCAGTGACTCCCGGAAGGGGAGCGGGGAGCTGTTTTTT. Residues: CASSDSRKGSGELFF.

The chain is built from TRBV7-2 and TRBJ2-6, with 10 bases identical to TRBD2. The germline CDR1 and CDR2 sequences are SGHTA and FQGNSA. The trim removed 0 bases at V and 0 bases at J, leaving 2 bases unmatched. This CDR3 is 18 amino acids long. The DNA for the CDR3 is TGTGCCAGCAGCTTAGCTAGCGGGAGGAACTCTGGGGCCAACGTCCTGACTTTC. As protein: CASSLASGRNSGANVLTF.

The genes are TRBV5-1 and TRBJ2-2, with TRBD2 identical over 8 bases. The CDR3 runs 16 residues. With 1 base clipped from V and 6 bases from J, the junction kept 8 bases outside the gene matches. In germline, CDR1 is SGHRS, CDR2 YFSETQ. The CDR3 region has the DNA TGCGCCAGCAGCTTGTCGGGAGGGCCCTGGCCCGGGGAGCTGTTTTTT. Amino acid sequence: CASSLSGGPWPGELFF.

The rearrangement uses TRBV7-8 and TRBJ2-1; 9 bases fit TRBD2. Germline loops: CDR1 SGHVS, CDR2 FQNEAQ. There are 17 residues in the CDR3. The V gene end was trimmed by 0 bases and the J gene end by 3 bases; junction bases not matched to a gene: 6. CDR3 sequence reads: CASSLALGTSSYNEQFF. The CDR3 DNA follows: TGTGCCAGCAGCTTAGCGCTTGGGACTAGCAGCTACAATGAGCAGTTCTTC.

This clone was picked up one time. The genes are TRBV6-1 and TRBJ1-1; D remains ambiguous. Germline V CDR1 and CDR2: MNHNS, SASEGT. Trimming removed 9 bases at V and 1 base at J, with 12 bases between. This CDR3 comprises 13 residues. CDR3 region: CASSSNGNTEAFF. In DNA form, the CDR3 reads TGTGCCAGTTCCTCGAACGGGAACACTGAAGCTTTCTTT.

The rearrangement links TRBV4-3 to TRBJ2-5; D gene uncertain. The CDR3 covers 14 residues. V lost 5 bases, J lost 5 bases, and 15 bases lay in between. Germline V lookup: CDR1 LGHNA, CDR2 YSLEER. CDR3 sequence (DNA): TGCGCCAGCAGCGCCCCTGGGATGAGGGAGACCCAGTACTTC. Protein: CASSAPGMRETQYF.

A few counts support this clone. The chain's CDR3 is CASGPWPQHF. Written as DNA, the CDR3 is TGTGCCTCCGGACCGTGGCCCCAGCATTTT. V usage is TRBV28 and J usage is TRBJ1-5; D remains ambiguous. This CDR3 is 10 amino acids long. CDR1 and CDR2 from the germline V gene are MDHEN and SYDVKM. Trimming took off 11 bases at V and 9 bases at J, with 11 bases between the two ends.

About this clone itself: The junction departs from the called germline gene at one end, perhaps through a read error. The CDR3 spells CASSFQGISHEQYF. The CDR3, as DNA: TGTGCCAGCAGTTTTCAGGGGATCTCCCACGAGCAGTACTTC. The chain combines TRBV27 with TRBJ2-7; D possibly corresponds to TRBD1 (6 bases). CDR1 is MNHEY, CDR2 SMNVEV, per germline (reference sequence). There are 14 residues in the CDR3.

The CDR3 is CASSQVPGQGASGNTIYF. DNA for the CDR3: TGCGCCAGCAGCCAAGTCCCGGGACAGGGCGCCTCTGGAAACACCATATATTTT. The rearrangement links TRBV4-3 to TRBJ1-3, with TRBD1 matching 9 bases. Germline V gene lookup returns CDR1 LGHNA and CDR2 YSLEER. J lost 0 bases, V lost 1 base, and 7 bases had no gene match. CDR3 size: 18 residues.

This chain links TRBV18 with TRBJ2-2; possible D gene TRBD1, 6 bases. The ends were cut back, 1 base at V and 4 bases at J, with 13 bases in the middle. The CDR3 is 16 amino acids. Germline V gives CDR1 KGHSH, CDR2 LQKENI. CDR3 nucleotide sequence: TGTGCCAGCTCACCACAATCTGGACAGCGCACCGGGGAGCTGTTTTTT. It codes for CASSPQSGQRTGELFF.

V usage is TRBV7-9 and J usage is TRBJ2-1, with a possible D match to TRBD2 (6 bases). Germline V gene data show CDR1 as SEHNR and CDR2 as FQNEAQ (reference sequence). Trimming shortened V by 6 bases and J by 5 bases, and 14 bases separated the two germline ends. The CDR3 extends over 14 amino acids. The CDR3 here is CASSLRERDNEQFF. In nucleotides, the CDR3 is TGTGCCAGCAGTTTACGGGAGCGGGACAATGAGCAGTTCTTC.

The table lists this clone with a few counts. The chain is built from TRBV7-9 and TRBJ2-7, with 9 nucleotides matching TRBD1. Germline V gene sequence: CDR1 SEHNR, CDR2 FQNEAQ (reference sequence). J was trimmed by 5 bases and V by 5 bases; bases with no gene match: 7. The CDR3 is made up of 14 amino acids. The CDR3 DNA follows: TGTGCCAGCAGCCCACCCTGGACAGGGGACGAGCAGTACTTC. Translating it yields CASSPPWTGDEQYF.

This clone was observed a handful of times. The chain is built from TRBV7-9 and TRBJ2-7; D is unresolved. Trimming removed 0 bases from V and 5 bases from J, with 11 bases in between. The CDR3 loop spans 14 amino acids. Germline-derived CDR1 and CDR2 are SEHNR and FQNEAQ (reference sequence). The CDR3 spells CASSLALASHEQYF. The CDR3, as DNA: TGTGCCAGCAGCTTAGCGCTGGCATCTCACGAGCAGTACTTC. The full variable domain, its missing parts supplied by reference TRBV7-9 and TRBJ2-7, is DTGVSQNPRHKITKRGQNVTFRCDPISEHNRLYWYRQTLGQGPEFLTYFQNEAQLEKSRLLSDRFSAERPKGSFSTLEIQRTEQGDSAMYLCASSLALASHEQYFGPGTRLTVT.

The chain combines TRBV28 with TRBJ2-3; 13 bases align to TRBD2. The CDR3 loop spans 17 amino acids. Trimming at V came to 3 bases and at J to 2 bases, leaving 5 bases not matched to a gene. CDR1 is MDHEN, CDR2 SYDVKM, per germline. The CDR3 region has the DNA TGTGCCAGCAGTTTCCCCGGGACTAGCGGGAACACAGATACGCAGTATTTT. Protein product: CASSFPGTSGNTDTQYF.

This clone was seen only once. The CDR3 sequence: CASSQVGTSGGKGDTQYF. In DNA, the CDR3 is TGTGCCAGCAGCCAAGTCGGGACTAGCGGGGGGAAGGGGGATACGCAGTATTTT. The chain carries TRBV4-2 and TRBJ2-3, with 15 bases identical to TRBD2. J gave up 6 bases and V 1 base, and 8 bases lay outside the gene matches. The germline gives CDR1 LGHNA, CDR2 YNFKEQ. This CDR3 is 18 amino acids long.

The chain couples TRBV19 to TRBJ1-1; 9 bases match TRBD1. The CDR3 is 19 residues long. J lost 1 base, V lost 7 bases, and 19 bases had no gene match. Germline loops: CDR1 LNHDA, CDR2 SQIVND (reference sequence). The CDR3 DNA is TGTGCCAGTACCCCATACCCCCCCGGACAGGGGCGAGGGAACACTGAAGCTTTCTTT. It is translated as CASTPYPPGQGRGNTEAFF.

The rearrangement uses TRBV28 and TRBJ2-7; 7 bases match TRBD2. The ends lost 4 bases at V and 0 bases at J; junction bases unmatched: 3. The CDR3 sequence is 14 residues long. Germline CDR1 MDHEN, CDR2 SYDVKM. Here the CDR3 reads CASSSLANSYEQYF. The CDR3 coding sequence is TGTGCCAGCAGTTCACTAGCGAACTCCTACGAGCAGTACTTC.

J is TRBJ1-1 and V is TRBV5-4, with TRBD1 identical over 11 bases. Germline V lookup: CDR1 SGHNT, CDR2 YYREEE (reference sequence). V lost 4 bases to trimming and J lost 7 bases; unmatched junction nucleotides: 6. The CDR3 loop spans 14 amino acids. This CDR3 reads CASSAGQGGNEAFF. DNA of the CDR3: TGTGCCAGCAGCGCGGGACAGGGGGGAAATGAAGCTTTCTTT.

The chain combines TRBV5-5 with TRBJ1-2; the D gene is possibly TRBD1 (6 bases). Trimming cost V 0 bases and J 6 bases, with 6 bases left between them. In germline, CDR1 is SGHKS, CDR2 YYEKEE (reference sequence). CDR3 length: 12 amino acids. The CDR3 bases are TGTGCCAGCAGCTTGGACAGGGATGGCTACACCTTC. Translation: CASSLDRDGYTF. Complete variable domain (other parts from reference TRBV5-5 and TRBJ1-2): DAGVTQSPTHLIKTRGQQVTLRCSPISGHKSVSWYQQVLGQGPQFIFQYYEKEERGRGNFPDRFSARQFPNYSSELNVNALLLGDSALYLCASSLDRDGYTFGSGTRLTVV.

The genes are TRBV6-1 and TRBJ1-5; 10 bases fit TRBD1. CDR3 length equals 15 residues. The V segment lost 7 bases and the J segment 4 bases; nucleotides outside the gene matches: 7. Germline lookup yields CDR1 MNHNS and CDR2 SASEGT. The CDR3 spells CASIRTGGFNQPQHF. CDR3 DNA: TGTGCCAGCATCAGGACAGGGGGATTTAATCAGCCCCAGCATTTT.

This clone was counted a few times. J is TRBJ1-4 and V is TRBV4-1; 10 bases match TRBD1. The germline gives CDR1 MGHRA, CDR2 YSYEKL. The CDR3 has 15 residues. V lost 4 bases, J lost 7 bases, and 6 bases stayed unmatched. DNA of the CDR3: TGCGCCAGCAGCCTGGGGGGGACAGGGGCTGAAAAACTGTTTTTT. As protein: CASSLGGTGAEKLFF.